The T cell receptor (beta chain) described here comes from a study of control samples from healthy donors and cancer patients. Data came from immunoSEQ multiplex PCR; TCRdb stores just in-frame clones and leaves some out. This table holds just over 150,000 clones, about 94% found once. The germline gives CDR1 SGHNT, CDR2 YENEEA. Deletions cut 5 bases from V and 5 bases from J, with 10 bases between. The CDR3 contains 14 residues. This chain links TRBV11-3 with TRBJ1-6; D is undetermined. This clonotype originated in a woman aged 40-49 years in good health. Sequencing was carried out using blood. For the CDR3, the DNA is TGTGCCAGCAGCGACGGGGTGGATAATTCACCCCTCCACTTT. Protein sequence: CASSDGVDNSPLHF.